Included here is one T cell receptor (beta chain) sequence, with context. The protocol was immunoSEQ multiplex PCR, while the TCRdb copy is restricted to in-frame clones and leaves out a portion. This sample has more than 300,000 clones, with about 86% found just once. This entry belongs to a study of Ad26.COV2.S vaccination and SARS-CoV-2 variants. Overall study context: Doses of Ad26.COV2.S were injected into muscle once or twice, 56 days apart.

Treatment defined: over 15 received Ad26.COV2.S at low or high dose, single or two shots; roughly 5 received placebo; per-sample allocation not given. Day 63 after the first injection of vaccine or placebo was the sampling time. Trimming took 0 bases from V and 2 from J, leaving 5 bases between them. Germline V gives CDR1 MNHEY, CDR2 SVGAGI. This CDR3 has 14 residues. The input for sequencing was peripheral blood, taken in a trial of Ad26.COV2.S vaccine versus placebo. The J gene is TRBJ1-3, the V gene TRBV6-5; no firm D call. This receptor was taken from a person between 18 and 59 years old who received the Ad26.COV2.S COVID-19 vaccine or a placebo. CDR3 loop: CASSYSNTGNTIYF. CDR3 DNA: TGTGCCAGCAGTTACTCGAACACTGGAAACACCATATATTTT.